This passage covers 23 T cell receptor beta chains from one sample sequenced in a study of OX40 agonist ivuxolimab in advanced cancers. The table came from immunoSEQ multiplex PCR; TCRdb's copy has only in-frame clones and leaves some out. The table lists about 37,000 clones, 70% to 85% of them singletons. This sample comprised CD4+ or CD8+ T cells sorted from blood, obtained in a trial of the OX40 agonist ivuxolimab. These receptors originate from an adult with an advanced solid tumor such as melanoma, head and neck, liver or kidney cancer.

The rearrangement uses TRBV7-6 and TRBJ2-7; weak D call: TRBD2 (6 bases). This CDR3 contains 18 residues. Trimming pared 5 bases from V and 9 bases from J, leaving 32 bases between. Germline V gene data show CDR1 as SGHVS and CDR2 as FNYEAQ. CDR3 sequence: CASSPSWSRGTVLRVQYF. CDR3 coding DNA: TGTGCCAGCAGCCCCTCGTGGTCCCGGGGGACGGTATTACGAGTGCAGTACTTC.

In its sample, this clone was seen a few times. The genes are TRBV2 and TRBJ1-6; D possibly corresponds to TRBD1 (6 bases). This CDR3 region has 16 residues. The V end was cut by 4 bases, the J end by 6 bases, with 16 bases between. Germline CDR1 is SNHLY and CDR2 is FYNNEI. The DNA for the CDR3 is TGTGCCAGCAGTGGGACAGCCCTCGGCAGTAATTCACCCCTCCACTTT. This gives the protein CASSGTALGSNSPLHF.

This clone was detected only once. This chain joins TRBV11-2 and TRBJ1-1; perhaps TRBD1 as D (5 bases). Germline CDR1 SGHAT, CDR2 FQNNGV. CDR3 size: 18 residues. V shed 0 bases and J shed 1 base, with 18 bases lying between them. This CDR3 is CASSLDRWSRQWNTEAFF. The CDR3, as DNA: TGTGCCAGCAGCTTAGATAGATGGTCGCGACAGTGGAACACTGAAGCTTTCTTT.

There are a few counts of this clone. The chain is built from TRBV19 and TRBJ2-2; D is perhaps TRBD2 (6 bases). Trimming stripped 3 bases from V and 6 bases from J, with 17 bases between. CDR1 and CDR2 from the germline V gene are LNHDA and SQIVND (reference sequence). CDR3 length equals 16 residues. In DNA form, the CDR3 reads TGTGCCAGTAGTATCTGGGGAGGTCCGGTTGCCGGGGAGCTGTTTTTT. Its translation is CASSIWGGPVAGELFF.

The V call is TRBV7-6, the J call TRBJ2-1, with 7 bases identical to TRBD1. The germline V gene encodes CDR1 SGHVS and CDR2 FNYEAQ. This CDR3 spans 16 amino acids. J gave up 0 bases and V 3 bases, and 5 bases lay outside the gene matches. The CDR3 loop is CASSLWGQSSYNEQFF. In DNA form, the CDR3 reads TGTGCCAGCAGCTTGTGGGGACAGAGCTCCTACAATGAGCAGTTCTTC.

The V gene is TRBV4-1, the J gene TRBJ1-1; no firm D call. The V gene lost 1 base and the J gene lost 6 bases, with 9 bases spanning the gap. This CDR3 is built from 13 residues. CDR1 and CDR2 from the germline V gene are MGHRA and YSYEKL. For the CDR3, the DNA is TGCGCCAGCAGCCAAGTCGATTGGTCTGAAGCTTTCTTT. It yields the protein CASSQVDWSEAFF.

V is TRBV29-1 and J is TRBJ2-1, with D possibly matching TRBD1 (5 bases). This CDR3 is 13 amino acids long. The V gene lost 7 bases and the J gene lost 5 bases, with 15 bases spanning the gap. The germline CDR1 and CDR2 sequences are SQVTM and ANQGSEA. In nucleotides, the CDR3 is TGCAGCGCCGACCCAGGGAAGAACAATGAGCAGTTCTTC. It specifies CSADPGKNNEQFF.

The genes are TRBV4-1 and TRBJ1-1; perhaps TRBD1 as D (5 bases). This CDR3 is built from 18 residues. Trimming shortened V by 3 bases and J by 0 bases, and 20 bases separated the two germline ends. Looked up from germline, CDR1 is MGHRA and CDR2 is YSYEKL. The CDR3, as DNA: TGCGCCAGCAGCCATAGAACCGGGCCAGGGATTATGAACACTGAAGCTTTCTTT. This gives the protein CASSHRTGPGIMNTEAFF.

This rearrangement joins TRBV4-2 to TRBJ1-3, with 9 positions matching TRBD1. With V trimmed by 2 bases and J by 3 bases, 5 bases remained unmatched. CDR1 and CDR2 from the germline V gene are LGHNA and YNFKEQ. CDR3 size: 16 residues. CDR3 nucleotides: TGTGCCAGCAGCCAACCGGGACAGGGTGTTGGAAACACCATATATTTT. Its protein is CASSQPGQGVGNTIYF.

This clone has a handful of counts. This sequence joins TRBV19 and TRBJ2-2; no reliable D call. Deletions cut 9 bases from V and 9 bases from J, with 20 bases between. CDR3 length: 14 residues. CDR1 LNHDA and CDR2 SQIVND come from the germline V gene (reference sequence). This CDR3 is CASLSLAGPRELFF. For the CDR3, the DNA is TGTGCCAGCCTTTCCTTGGCCGGCCCCAGGGAGCTGTTTTTT.

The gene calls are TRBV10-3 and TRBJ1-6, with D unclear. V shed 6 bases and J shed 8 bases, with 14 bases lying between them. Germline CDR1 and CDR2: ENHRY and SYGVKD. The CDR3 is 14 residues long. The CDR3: CAIRRDTNYSPLHF. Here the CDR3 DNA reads TGTGCCATCAGGCGGGATACTAATTATTCACCCCTCCACTTT.

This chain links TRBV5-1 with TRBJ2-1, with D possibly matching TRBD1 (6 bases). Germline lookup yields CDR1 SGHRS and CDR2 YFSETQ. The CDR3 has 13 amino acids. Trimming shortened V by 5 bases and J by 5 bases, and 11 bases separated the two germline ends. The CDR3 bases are TGCGCCAGCAGTCCGGACAGTAACAATGAGCAGTTCTTC. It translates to CASSPDSNNEQFF.

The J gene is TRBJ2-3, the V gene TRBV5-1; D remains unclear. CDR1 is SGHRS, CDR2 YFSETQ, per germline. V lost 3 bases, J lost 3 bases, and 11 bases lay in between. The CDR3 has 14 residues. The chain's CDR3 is CASSSWGSTDTQYF. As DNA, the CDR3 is TGCGCCAGCAGCTCGTGGGGTTCAACAGATACGCAGTATTTT.

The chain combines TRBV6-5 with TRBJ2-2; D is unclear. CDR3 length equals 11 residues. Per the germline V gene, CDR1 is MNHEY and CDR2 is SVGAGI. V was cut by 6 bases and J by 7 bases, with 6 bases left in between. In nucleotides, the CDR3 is TGTGCCAGCAGGAAAGACGGGGAGCTGTTTTTT. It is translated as CASRKDGELFF.

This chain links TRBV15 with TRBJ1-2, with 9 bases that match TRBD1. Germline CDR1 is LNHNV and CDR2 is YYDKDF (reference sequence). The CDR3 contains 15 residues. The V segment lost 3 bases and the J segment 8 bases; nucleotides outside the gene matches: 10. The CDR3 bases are TGTGCCACCAGCAGCCGGACAGGGGTAATAAGGGGCTACACCTTC. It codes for CATSSRTGVIRGYTF. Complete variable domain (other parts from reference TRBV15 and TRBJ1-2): DAMVIQNPRYQVTQFGKPVTLSCSQTLNHNVMYWYQQKSSQAPKLLFHYYDKDFNNEADTPDNFQSRRPNTSFCFLDIRSPGLGDTAMYLCATSSRTGVIRGYTFGSGTRLTVV.

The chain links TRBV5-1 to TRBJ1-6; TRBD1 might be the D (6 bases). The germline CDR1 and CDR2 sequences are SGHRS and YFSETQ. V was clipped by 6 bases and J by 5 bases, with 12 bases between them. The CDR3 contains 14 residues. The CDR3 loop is CASTVDSNNSPLHF. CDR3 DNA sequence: TGCGCCAGCACCGTGGACAGTAATAATTCACCCCTCCACTTT.

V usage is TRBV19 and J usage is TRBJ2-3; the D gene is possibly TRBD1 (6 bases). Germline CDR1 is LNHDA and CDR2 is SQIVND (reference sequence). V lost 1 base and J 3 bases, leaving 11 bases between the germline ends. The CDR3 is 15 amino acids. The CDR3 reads CASSIGTARTDTQYF. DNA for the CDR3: TGTGCCAGTAGTATAGGGACAGCAAGAACAGATACGCAGTATTTT.

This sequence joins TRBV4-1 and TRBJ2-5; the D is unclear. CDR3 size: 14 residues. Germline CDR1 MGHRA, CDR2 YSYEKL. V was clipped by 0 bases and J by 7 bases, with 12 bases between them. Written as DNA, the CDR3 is TGCGCCAGCAGCCAAGACTACGCAGTTGGGACCCAGTACTTC. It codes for CASSQDYAVGTQYF.

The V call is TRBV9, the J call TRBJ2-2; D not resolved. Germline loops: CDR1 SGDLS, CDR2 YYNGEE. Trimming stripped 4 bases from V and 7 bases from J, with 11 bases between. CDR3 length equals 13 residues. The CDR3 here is CASSFSRDGELFF. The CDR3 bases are TGTGCCAGCAGCTTTAGCCGAGACGGGGAGCTGTTTTTT.

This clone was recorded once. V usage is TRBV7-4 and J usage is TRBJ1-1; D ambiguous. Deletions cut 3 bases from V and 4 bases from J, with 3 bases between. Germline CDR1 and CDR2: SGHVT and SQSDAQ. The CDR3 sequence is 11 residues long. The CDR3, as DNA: TGTGCCAGCAGCTTGTCCACTGAAGCTTTCTTT. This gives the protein CASSLSTEAFF.

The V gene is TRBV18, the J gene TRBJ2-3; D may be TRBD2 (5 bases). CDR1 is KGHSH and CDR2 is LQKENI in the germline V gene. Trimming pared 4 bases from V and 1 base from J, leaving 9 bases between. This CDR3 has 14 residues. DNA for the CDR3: TGTGCCAGCTCACTCGGACTGGGCACAGATACGCAGTATTTT. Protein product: CASSLGLGTDTQYF.

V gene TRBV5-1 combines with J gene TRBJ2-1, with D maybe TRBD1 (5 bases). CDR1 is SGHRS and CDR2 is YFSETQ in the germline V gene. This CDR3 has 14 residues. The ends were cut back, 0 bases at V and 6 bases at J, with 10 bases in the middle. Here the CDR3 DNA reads TGCGCCAGCAGCTTGGCCGGCAGGGCCAATGAGCAGTTCTTC. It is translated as CASSLAGRANEQFF.

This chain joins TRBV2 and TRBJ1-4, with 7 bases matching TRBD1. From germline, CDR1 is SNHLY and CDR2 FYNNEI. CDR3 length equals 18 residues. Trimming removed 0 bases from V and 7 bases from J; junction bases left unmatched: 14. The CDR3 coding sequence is TGTGCCAGCAGTGAAGCGCTTCTGATGACAGGGAGAGGTGAAAAACTGTTTTTT. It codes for CASSEALLMTGRGEKLFF.